This T cell receptor beta chain stems from a study of blood T cell repertoires in COVID-19. Method: immunoSEQ multiplex PCR; TCRdb's copy keeps in-frame clones and lacks some. The table has around 140,000 clones, about 87% seen once. Looked up from germline, CDR1 is SGHRS and CDR2 is YFSETQ. V was clipped by 4 bases and J by 1 base, with 15 bases between them. The CDR3 is made up of 15 amino acids. The receptor comes from a man older than 75 with acute or convalescent COVID-19. Material for sequencing was peripheral blood. The chain employs TRBV5-1 and TRBJ2-7, with D possibly being TRBD2 (6 bases). CDR3 bases: TGCGCCAGCAGCCCCCGAGAGGGGACTTCCTACGAGCAGTACTTC. Its protein product is CASSPREGTSYEQYF.